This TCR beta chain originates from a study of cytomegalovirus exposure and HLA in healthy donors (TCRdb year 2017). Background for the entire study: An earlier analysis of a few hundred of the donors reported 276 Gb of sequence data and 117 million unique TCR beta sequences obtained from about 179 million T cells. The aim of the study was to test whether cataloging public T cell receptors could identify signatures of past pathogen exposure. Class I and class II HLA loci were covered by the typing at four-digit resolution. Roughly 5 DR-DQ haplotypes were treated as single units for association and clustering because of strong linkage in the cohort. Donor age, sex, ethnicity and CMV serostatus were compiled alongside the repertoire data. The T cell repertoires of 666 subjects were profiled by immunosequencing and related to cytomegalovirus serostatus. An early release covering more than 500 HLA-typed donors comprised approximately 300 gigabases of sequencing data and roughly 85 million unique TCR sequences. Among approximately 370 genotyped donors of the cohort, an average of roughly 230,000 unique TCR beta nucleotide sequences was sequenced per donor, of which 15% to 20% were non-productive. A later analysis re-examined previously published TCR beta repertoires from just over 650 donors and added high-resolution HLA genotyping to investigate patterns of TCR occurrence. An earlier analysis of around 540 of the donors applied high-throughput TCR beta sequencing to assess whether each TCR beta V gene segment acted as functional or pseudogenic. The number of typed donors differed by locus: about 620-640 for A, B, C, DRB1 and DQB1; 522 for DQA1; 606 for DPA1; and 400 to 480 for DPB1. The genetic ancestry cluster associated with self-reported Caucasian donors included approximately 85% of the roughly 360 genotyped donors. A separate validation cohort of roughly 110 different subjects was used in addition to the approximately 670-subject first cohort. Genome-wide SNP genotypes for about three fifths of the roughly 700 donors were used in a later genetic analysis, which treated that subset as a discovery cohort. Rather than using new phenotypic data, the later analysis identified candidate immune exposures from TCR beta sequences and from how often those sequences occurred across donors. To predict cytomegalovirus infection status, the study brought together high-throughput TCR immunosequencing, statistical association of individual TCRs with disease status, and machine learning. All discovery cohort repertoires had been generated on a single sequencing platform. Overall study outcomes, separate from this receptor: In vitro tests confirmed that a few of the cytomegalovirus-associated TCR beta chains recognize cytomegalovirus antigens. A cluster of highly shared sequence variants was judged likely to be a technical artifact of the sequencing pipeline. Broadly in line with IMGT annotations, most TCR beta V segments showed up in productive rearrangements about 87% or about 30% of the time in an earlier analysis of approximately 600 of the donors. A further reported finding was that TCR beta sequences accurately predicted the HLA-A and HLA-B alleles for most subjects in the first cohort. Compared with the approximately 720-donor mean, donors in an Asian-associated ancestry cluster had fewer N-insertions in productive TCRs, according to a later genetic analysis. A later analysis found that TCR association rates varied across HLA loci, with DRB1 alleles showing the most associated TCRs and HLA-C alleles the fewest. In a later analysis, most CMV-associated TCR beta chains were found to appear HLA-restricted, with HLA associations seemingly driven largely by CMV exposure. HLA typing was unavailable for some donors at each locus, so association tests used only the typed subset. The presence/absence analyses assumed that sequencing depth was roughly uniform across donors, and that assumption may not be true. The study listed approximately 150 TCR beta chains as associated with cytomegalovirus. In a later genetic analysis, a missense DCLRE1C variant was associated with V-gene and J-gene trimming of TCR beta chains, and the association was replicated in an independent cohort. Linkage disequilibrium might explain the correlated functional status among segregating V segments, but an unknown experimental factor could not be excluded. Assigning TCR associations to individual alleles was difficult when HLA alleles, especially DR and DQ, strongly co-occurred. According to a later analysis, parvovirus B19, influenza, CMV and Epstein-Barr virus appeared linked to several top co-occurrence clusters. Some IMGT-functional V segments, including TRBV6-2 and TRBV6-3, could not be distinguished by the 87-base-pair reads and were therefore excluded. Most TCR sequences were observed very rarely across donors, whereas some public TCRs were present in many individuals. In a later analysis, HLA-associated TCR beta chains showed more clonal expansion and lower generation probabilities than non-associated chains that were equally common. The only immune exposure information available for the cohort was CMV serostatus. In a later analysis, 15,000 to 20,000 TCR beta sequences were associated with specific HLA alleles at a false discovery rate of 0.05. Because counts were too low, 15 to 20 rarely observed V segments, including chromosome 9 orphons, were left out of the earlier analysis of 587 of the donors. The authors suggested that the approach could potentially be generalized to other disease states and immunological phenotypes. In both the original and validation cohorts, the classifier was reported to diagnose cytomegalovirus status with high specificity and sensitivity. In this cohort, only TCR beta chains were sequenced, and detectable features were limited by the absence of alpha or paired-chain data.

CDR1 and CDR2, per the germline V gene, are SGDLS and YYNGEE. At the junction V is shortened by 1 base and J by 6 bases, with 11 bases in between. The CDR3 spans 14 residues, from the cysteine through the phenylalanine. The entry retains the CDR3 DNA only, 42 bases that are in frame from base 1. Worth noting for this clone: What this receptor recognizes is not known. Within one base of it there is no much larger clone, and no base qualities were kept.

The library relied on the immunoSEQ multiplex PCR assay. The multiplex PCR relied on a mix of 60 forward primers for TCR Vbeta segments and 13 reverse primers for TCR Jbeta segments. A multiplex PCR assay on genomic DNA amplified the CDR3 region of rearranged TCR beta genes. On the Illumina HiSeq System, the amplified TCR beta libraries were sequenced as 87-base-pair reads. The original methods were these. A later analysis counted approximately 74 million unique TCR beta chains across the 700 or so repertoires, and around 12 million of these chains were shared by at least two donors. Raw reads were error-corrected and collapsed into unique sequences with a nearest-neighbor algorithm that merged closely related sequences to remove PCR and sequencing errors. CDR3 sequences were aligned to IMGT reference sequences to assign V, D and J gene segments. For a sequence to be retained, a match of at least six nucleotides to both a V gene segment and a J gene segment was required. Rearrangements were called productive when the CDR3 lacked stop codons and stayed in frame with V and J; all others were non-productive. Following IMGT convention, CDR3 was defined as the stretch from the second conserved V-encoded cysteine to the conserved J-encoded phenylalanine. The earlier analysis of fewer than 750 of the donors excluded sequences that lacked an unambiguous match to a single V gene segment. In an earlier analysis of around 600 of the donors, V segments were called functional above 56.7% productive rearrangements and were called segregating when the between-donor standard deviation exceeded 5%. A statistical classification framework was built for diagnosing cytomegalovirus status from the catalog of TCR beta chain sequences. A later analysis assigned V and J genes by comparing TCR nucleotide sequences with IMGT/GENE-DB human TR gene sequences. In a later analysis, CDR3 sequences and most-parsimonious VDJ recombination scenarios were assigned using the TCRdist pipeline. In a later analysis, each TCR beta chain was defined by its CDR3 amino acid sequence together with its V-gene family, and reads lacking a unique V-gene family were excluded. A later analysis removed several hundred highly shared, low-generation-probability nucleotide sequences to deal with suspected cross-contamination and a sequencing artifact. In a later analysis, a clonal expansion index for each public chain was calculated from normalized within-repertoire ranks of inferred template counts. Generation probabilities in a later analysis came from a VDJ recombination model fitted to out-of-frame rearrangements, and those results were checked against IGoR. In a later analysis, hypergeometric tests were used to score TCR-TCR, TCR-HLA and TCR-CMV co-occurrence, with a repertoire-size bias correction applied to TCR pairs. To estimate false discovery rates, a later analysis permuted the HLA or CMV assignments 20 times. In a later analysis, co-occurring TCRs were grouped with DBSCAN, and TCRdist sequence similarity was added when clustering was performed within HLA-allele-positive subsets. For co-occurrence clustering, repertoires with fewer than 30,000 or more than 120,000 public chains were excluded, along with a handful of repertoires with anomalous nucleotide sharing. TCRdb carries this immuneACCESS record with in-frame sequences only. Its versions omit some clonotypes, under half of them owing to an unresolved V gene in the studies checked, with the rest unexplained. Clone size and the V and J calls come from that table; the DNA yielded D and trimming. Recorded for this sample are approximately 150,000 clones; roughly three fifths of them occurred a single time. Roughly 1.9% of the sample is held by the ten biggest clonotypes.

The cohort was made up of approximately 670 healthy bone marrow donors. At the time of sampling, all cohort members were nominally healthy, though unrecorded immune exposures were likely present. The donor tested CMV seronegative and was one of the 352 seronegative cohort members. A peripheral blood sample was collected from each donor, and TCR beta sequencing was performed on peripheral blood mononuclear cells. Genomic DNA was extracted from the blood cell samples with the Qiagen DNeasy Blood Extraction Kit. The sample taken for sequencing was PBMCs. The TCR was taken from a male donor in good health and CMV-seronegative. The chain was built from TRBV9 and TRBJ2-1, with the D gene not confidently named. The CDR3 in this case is CASSVYSSANEQFF. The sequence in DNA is TGTGCCAGCAGCGTATATAGTAGTGCCAATGAGCAGTTCTTC.